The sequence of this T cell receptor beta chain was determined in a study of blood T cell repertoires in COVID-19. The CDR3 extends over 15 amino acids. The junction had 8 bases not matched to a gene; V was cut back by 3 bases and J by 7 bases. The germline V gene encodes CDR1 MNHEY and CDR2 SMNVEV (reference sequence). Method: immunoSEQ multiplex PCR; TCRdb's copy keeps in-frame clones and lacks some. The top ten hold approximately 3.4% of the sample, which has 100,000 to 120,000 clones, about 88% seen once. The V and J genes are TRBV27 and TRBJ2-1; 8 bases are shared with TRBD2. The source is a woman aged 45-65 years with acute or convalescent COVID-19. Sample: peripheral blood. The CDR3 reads CASSFRTSNWNEQFF. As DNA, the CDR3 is TGTGCCAGCAGTTTTAGGACTAGCAATTGGAATGAGCAGTTCTTC.